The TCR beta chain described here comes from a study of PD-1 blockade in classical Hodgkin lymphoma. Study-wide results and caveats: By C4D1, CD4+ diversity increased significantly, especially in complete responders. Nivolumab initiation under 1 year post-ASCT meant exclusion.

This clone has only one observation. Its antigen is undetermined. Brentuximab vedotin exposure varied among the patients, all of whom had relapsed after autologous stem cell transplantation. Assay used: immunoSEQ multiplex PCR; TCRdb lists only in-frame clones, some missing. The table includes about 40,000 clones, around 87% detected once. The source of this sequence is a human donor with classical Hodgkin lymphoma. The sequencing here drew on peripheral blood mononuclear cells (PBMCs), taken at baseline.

The CDR3 nucleotides are TGTGCCTGGAGTGTTGGGCCGGGGTGGGACACTGAAGCTTTCTTT. Protein sequence: CAWSVGPGWDTEAFF. This chain joins TRBV30 and TRBJ1-1; D uncertain. The germline V gene has CDR1 GTSNPN and CDR2 SVGIG (reference sequence). Deletions cut 0 bases from V and 3 bases from J, with 14 bases between. CDR3 size: 15 residues.